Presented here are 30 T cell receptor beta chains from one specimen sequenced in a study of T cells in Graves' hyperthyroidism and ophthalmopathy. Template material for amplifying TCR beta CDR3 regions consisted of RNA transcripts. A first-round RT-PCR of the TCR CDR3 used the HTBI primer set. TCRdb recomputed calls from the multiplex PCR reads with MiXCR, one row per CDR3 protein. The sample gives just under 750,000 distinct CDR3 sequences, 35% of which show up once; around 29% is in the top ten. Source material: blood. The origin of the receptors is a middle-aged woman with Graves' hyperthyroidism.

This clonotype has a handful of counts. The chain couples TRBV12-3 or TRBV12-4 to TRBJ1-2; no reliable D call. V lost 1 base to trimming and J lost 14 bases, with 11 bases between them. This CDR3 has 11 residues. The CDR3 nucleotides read TGTGCCAGCAGTTTAGGGACCCTCCTAACCTTC. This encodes CASSLGTLLTF.

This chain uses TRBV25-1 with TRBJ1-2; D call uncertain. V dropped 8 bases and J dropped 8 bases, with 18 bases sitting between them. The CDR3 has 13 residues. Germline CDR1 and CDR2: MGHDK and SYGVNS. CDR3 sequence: CASSPNSRGGYTF. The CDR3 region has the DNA TGTGCCAGCTCACCCAATTCGAGAGGGGGCTACACCTTC.

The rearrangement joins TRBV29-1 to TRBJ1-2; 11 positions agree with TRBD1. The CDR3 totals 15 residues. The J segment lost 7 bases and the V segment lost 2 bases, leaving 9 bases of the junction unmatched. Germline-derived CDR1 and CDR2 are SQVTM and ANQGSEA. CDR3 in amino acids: CSVEKIGQGAAGYTF. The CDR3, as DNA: TGCAGCGTTGAAAAAATTGGACAGGGGGCTGCTGGCTACACCTTC.

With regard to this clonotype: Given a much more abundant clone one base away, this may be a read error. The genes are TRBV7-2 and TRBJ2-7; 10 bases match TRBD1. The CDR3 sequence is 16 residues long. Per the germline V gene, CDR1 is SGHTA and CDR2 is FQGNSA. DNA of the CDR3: TGTGCCAGCAGCCGGGGACAGGGGTTGGGTGTCTACGAGCAGCACTTC. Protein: CASSRGQGLGVYEQHF.

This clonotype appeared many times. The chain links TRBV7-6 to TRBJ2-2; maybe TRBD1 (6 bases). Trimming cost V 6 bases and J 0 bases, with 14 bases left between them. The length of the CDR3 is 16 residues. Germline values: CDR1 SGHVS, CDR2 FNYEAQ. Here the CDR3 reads CASSMTGNPNTGELFF. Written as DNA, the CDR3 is TGTGCCAGCAGTATGACAGGCAACCCGAACACCGGGGAGCTGTTTTTT.

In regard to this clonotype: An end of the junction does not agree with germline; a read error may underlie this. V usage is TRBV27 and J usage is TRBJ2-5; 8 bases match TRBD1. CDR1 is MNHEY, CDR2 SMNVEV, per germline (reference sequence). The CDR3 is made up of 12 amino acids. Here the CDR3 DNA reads TGTGCCAGTGGACAGGGCTGGGAGACCCGGTACTTC. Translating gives CASGQGWETRYF.

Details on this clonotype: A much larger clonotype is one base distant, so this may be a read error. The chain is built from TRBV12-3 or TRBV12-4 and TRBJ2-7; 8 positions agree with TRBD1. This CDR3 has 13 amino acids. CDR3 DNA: TGTACCAGCAGTTTCCCGGACAGGGAGAAGCAGTACTTC. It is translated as CTSSFPDREKQYF.

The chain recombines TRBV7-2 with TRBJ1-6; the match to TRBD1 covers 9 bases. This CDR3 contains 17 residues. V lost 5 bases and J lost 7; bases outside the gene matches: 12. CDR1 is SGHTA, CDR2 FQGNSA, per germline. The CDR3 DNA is TGTGCCAGCAGCCAAGATGCGGGACAGGGTAGAAATTCACCCCTCCACTTT. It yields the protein CASSQDAGQGRNSPLHF.

The CDR3 bases are TGTGCCAGTACCGATGGACAGGGGGCGGCGGACACTGAAGCTTTCTTT. Translating gives CASTDGQGAADTEAFF. J is TRBJ1-1 and V is TRBV19, with TRBD1 matching over 11 bases. Germline-derived CDR1 and CDR2 are LNHDA and SQIVND (reference sequence). Germline trimming cut 7 bases from V and 3 bases from J; bases unmatched to any gene: 10. CDR3 size: 16 residues. Together with reference TRBV19 and TRBJ1-1, the CDR3 gives the full variable domain: DGGITQSPKYLFRKEGQNVTLSCEQNLNHDAMYWYRQDPGQGLRLIYYSQIVNDFQKGDIAEGYSVSREKKESFPLTVTSAQKNPTAFYLCASTDGQGAADTEAFFGQGTRLTVV.

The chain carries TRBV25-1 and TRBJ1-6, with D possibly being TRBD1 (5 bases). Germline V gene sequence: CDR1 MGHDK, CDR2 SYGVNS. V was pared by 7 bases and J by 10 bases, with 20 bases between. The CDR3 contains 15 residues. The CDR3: CASNPTVRGSSPLHF. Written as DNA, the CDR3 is TGTGCCAGCAACCCAACTGTCCGGGGGAGCTCACCCCTCCACTTT.

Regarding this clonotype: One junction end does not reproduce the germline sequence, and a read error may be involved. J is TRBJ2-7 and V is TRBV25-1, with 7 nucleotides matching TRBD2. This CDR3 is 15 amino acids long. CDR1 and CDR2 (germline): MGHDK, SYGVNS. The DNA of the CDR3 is TGTGCCAGCAGTTACGCCGCGGGAGTGTCCTACGAGCAGCACTTC. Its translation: CASSYAAGVSYEQHF.

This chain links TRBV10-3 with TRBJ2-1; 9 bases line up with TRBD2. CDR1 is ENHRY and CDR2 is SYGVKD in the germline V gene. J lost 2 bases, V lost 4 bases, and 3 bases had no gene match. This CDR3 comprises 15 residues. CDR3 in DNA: TGTGCCATCAGTGCCCTAGCGGGGACCTACAATGAGCAGTTCTTC. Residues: CAISALAGTYNEQFF.

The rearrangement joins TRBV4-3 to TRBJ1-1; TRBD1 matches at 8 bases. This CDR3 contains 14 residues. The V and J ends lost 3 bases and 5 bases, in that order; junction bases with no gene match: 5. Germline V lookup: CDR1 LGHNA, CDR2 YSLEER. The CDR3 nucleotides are TGCGCCAGCAGCCACCCGGACAGGGAGACTGAAGCTTTCTTT. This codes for CASSHPDRETEAFF.

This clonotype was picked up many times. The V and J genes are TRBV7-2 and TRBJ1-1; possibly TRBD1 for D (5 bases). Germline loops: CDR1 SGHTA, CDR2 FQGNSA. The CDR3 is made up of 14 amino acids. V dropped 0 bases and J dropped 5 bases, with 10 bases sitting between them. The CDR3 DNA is TGTGCCAGCAGCTTAGCGCCTGGGGGGACTGAAGCTTTCTTT. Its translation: CASSLAPGGTEAFF. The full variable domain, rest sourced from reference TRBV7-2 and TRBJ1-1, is GAGVSQSPSNKVTEKGKDVELRCDPISGHTALYWYRQSLGQGLEFLIYFQGNSAPDKSGLPSDRFSAERTGGSVSTLTIQRTQQEDSAVYLCASSLAPGGTEAFFGQGTRLTVV.

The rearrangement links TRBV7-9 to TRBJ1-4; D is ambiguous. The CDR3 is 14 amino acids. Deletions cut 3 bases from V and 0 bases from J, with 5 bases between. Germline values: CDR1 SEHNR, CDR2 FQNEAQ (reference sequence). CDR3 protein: CASSLISTNEKLFF. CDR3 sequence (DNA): TGTGCCAGCAGCTTGATTTCAACTAATGAAAAACTGTTTTTT. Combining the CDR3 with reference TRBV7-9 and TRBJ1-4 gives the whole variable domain DTGVSQNPRHKITKRGQNVTFRCDPISEHNRLYWYRQTLGQGPEFLTYFQNEAQLEKSRLLSDRFSAERPKGSFSTLEIQRTEQGDSAMYLCASSLISTNEKLFFGSGTQLSVL.

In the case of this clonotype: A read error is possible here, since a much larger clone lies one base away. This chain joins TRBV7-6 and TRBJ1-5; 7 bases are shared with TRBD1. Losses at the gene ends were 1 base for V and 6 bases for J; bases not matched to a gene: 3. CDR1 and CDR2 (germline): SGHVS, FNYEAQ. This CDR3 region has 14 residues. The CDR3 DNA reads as TGTGCCAGCAGCTTAGGCAGGGGGAGTCAGCCCCAGCATTTT. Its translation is CASSLGRGSQPQHF.

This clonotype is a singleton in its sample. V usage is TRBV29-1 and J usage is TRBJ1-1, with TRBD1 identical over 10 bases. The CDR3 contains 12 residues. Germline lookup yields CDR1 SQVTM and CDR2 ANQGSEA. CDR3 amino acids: CRPGTGDTEAFF. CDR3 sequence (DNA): TGCAGACCTGGGACAGGGGACACTGAAGCTTTCTTT.

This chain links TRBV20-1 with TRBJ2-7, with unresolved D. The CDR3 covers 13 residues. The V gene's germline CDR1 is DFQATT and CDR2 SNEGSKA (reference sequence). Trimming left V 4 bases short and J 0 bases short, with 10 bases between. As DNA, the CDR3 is TGCAGTGCTAAAGACGGAAACTCCTACGAGCAGTACTTC. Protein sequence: CSAKDGNSYEQYF.

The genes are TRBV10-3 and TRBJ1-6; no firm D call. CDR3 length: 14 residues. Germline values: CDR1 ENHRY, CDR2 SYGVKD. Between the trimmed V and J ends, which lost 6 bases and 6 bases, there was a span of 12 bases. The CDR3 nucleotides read TGTGCCATCAGGAGAAGCGAGGGTAATTCACCCCTCCACTTT. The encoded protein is CAIRRSEGNSPLHF.

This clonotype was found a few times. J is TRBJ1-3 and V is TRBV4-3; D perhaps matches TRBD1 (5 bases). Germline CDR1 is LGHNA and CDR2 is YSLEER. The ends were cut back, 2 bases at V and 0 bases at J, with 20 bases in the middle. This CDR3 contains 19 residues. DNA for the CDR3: TGCGCCAGCAGCCAATCCGCGGGGACTGCCGGGGTCTCTGGAAACACCATATATTTT. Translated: CASSQSAGTAGVSGNTIYF.

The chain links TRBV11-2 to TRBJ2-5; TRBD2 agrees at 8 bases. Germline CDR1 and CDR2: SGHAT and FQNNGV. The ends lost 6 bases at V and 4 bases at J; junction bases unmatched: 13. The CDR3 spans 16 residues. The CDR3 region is CASRLAPGAGGETQYF. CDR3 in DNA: TGTGCCAGCAGACTAGCCCCAGGGGCGGGAGGAGAGACCCAGTACTTC.

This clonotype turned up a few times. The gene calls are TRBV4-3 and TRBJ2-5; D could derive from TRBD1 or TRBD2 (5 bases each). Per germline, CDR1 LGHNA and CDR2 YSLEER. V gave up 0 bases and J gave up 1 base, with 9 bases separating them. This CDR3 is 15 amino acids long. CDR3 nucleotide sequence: TGCGCCAGCAGCCAAGATCGGGGCTCCCAAGAGACCCAGTACTTC. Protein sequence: CASSQDRGSQETQYF.

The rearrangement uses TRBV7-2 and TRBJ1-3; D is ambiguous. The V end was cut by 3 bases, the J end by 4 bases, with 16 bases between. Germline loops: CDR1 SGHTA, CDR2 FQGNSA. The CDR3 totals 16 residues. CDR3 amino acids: CASSFGEAPAGNTIYF. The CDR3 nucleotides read TGTGCCAGCAGCTTTGGGGAGGCTCCGGCAGGAAACACCATATATTTT.

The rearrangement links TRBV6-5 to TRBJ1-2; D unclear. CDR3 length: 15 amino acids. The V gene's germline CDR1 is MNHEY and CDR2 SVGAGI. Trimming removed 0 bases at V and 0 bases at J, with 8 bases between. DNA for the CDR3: TGTGCCAGCAGTTACTCGATCGCGTCTAACTATGGCTACACCTTC. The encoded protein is CASSYSIASNYGYTF.

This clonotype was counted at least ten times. CDR3 protein: CASSLGGPGAEAFF. The CDR3 DNA sequence: TGTGCCAGCAGCTTAGGGGGGCCGGGAGCTGAAGCTTTCTTT. V and J are TRBV7-9 and TRBJ1-1, with a possible D match to TRBD1 (6 bases). The CDR3 sequence is 14 residues long. Trimming shortened V by 1 base and J by 6 bases, and 12 bases separated the two germline ends. The germline V gene has CDR1 SEHNR and CDR2 FQNEAQ (reference sequence).

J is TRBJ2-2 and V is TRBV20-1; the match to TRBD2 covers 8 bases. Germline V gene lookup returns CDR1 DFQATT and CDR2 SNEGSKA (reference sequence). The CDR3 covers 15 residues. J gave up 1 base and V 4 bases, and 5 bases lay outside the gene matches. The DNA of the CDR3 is TGCAGTGCTATGGGGCTAGCGGGGAACACCGGGGAGCTGTTTTTT. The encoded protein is CSAMGLAGNTGELFF.

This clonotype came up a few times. In DNA, the CDR3 is TGTGCCACCCTCTTCGGGTCCCGGACCGGGGAGCTGTTTTTT. Amino acids: CATLFGSRTGELFF. This chain joins TRBV19 and TRBJ2-2; no firm D call. Trimming took 10 bases from V and 5 from J, leaving 17 bases between them. The CDR3 is 14 residues long. CDR1 and CDR2 from the germline V gene are LNHDA and SQIVND (reference sequence).

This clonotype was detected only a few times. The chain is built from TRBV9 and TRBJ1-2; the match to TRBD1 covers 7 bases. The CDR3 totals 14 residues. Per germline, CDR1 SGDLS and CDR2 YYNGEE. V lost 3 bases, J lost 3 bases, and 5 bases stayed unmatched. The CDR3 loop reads CASSATGYDYGYTF. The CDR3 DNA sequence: TGTGCCAGCAGCGCGACAGGGTATGACTATGGCTACACCTTC.

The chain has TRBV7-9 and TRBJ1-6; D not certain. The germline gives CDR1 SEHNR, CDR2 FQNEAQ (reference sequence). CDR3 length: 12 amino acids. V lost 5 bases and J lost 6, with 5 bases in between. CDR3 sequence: CASSTVNSPLHF. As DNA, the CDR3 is TGTGCCAGCAGCACGGTTAATTCACCCCTCCACTTT.

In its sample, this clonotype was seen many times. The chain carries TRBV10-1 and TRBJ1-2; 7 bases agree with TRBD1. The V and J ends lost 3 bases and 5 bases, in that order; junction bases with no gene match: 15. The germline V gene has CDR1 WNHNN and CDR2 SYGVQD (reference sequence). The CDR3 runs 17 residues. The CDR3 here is CASSEYSRPTGRYGYTF. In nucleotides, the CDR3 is TGCGCCAGCAGTGAATACTCTCGACCGACAGGGAGATATGGCTACACCTTC.